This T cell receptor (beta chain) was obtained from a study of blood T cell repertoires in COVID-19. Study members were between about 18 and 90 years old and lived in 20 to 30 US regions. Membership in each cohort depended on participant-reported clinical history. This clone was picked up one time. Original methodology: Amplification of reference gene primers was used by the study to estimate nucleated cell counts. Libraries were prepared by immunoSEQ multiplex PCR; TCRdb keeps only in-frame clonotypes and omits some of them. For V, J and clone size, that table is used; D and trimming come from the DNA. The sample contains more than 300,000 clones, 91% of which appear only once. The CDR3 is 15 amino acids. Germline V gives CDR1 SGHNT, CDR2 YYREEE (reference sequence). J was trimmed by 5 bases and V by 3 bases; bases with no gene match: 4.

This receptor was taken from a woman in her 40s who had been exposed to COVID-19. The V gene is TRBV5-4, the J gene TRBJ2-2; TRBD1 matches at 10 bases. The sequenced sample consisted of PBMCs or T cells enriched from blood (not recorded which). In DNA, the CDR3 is TGTGCCAGCAGCTCCGGGACAGGGGCAACCGGGGAGCTGTTTTTT. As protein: CASSSGTGATGELFF.